This T cell receptor (beta chain) was sequenced during a study of blood T cell repertoires in COVID-19 (dated by TCRdb to 2020 to 2021). Concerning the study at large: Samples covering the acute and convalescent phases of COVID-19 were provided by collaborators in the United States, Italy and Spain. Deeply sampled blood TCRbeta repertoires from subjects exposed to, actively infected with, or recovered from COVID-19 were included in the dataset. A de-identified subject ID, COVID-19 status, age in years and sex were almost always included in the sample metadata. The repertoires were released in a freely available public database meant as a resource for research on the immune response to SARS-CoV-2. The material from the prospective study consisted of cDNA or gDNA derived from T cells, B-cell-depleted T cells, or PBMCs. Where available, HLA class I and class II types were obtained from metadata supplied by the sample provider rather than from assay-based typing. Samples came from the ongoing ImmuneRACE study (first 160 participants) plus 1,254 subjects from 6 global collaborators.

The collaborating institutions used their own protocols to collect whole blood in K2EDTA tubes. Collaborator samples were shipped for TCRbeta analysis as frozen whole blood, isolated PBMCs, or DNA extracted from either sample type. TCRbeta CDR3 regions were amplified from genomic DNA by means of the immunoSEQ Assay, a bias-controlled multiplex PCR. In the authors' own workflow: Within the assay, amplification of reference gene primers was used to estimate how many nucleated cells each sample contained. Sequence reads were collapsed and filtered to measure the absolute abundance of every unique TCRbeta CDR3 rearrangement. For each sample, productive Simpson clonality was calculated as the square root of Simpson's diversity index over productive rearrangements. TCRdb mirrors the immuneACCESS table, restricted to in-frame sequences. Some clones are absent from its copies; in checked studies, under half trace to an unresolved V gene, and the reason for the others is unknown. The D gene and trimming were derived from the DNA, and the V and J assignments and clone size from that table. This sample is represented by around 200,000 clones; approximately 86% of them were singletons. The leading ten clones occupy under 0.9% of the sample.

Broad study findings and their caveats: The amount of clinical and demographic metadata varied by source and participant and was provided uncurated.

From the germline V gene (reference sequence), CDR1 is LNHDA and CDR2 is SQIVND. Cut back by 6 bases and 3 bases, the V and J ends lie 14 bases apart. CDR3 length: 15 amino acids, cysteine to phenylalanine. Only CDR3 DNA is held: 45 bases, read in frame from base 1. Comments on this clone: Its antigen remains unidentified. Per-base quality was not reported, and no clone a single base away is much larger than it.

The TCR sequence derives from a man between 35 and 55 years old with acute or convalescent COVID-19. Sequencing was performed on peripheral blood. This sequence uses TRBV19 and TRBJ1-4; the D gene identity is not certain. Here is the DNA: TGTGCCAGTAGGACCTCCCTAGGTTCTAATGAAAAACTGTTTTTT. Translation gives CASRTSLGSNEKLFF.